The clone carrying this T cell receptor beta chain was detected only a few times. This specimen belongs to a study of T-cell memory formation after mild COVID-19. This CDR3 contains 17 residues. The V end was cut by 5 bases, the J end by 7 bases, with 24 bases between. Germline V CDR1 and CDR2: SGHVS, FQNEAQ. TCRdb re-called the 5' RACE reads through MiXCR, storing one row per CDR3 protein. The sample contains more than 300,000 distinct CDR3 sequences, around 15% of which appear only once. The sequenced sample consisted of PBMCs or a T cell subset sorted from them (not recorded which). The clonotype was recovered from a man younger than 35 who had mild COVID-19 (a few samples of this study predate the infection). Cell type and time point are not known. The chain uses TRBV7-8 and TRBJ2-1; tentative D call: TRBD2 (6 bases). The CDR3 region is CASSTRLAGSERNEQFF. Here the CDR3 DNA reads TGTGCCAGCAGCACACGCTTGGCGGGGTCGGAAAGGAATGAGCAGTTCTTC.